The present TCR beta chain was sequenced within a study of post-analysis software for immune sequencing data. Study-level background: Relapsing-remitting, secondary progressive and progressive-relapsing forms made up the multiple sclerosis disease courses. Overall study findings and caveats: F measure grouped same-batch samples tightly together. Controls showed significantly higher normalized Chao1 diversity than did multiple sclerosis patients. There were five or six TRBV segments more frequent in patients than controls, and TRBV5-6, TRBV5-1 and TRBV20-1 were among them.

Incorporated into the TCR beta cDNA libraries were unique molecular identifiers, which served to reduce PCR and sequencing biases. Input populations of 1 to 10 million T cells gave rise to some 500,000 cDNA molecules. TCRdb ran MiXCR on the PCR reads and lists one entry per CDR3 protein. The table lists about 540,000 distinct CDR3 sequences, 30% to 40% of them singletons. This clonotype was recorded a few times. Its antigen is still unknown. The V gene end was trimmed by 0 bases and the J gene end by 8 bases; junction bases not matched to a gene: 2. There are 14 residues in the CDR3. Germline lookup yields CDR1 SGHKS and CDR2 YYEKEE (reference sequence).

Sequencing was carried out using blood. This sequence originates from a girl aged 2-17 years with multiple sclerosis. The chain uses TRBV5-5 and TRBJ1-2, with 12 positions matching TRBD1. CDR3 coding DNA: TGTGCCAGCAGCTTGGGGGACAGGGGGCGAGGCTACACCTTC. Its protein product is CASSLGDRGRGYTF.